This T cell receptor beta chain derives from a study of blood T cell repertoires in COVID-19. Study in general: Collection of acute and convalescent COVID-19 samples took place in the United States, Italy and Spain. Sources were T cells, B-cell-depleted T cells, or PBMCs; the material itself was cDNA or gDNA.

Libraries were prepared by immunoSEQ multiplex PCR; TCRdb keeps only in-frame clonotypes and omits some of them. The repertoire has around 230,000 clones, 80% to 90% of them found once; the top ten carry over 3%. Recruitment covered about 25 US areas and drew participants whose ages spanned about 18 to 90 years. Germline CDR1 reads KGHDR; CDR2 reads SFDVKD. The CDR3 totals 16 residues. Trimming removed 1 base from V and 3 bases from J; junction bases left unmatched: 3. This clone turned up a few times. The rearrangement links TRBV24-1 to TRBJ2-2, with 8 bases fitting TRBD2. The TCR comes from a woman aged 40-49 years with acute COVID-19. The material sequenced was PBMCs or T cells enriched from blood (not recorded which). The CDR3 loop is CATSDFRGGHTGELFF. The CDR3 nucleotides read TGTGCCACCAGTGATTTCCGGGGGGGCCACACCGGGGAGCTGTTTTTT.